This TCR beta chain emerged from a study of Ad26.COV2.S vaccination and SARS-CoV-2 variants (dated by TCRdb to 2020 to 2023). Regarding the study in general: Donors in the vaccine arm were drawn from COV1001, a multicentre, randomized, double-blind, placebo-controlled phase I-IIa trial testing Ad26.COV2.S in healthy adults. Dosing of Ad26.COV2.S was intramuscular, at either 5x10^10 or 1x10^11 viral particles, delivered as one shot or as two shots spaced 56 days apart. Sequencing of the TCRbeta repertoire served to evaluate the specificity and breadth of SARS-CoV-2-reactive T cell receptors following Ad26.COV2.S vaccination. A total of around 32 samples were included in the TCR-sequenced set, comprising around 19 Ad26.COV2.S vaccine recipients, 5 placebo recipients and 8 SARS-CoV-2 convalescent individuals. Trial participants were randomized into five groups of five: low-dose or high-dose Ad26.COV2.S given once or twice, or placebo on both occasions. Blinding of investigators to trial group allocation was maintained during experiments and outcome assessment.

The immunoSEQ Assay was the method used to sequence TCRbeta CDR3 regions. After extraction, genomic DNA underwent amplification by bias-controlled multiplex PCR, followed by high-throughput sequencing. The study's own analysis went as follows. To quantify the absolute abundance of each unique TCRbeta CDR3 region, sequences were collapsed and filtered. T cell fraction was estimated by normalizing TCRbeta template counts to usable DNA, with usable DNA measured through amplification of reference genes found in all nucleated cells. Repertoire TCRs were annotated as SARS-CoV-2-specific by exact matching of V gene, CDR3 amino acid sequence and J gene to a known reactive TCR set. The reference SARS-CoV-2 TCR set was obtained from MIRA and was filtered for enrichment in COVID-19-positive ImmuneCODE repertoires, whereby public or cross-reactive TCRs were removed. Using the MIRA antigens, annotated TCRs were further analysed by specific ORF or by position within an ORF. Breadth was defined as annotated unique rearrangements over total unique productive rearrangements; depth was the summed frequency of those rearrangements. Two-sided Wilcoxon rank-sum tests were used to compare TCR breadth between groups. The immuneACCESS repertoire file appears here via TCRdb, limited to in-frame rearrangements. These files lack a portion of the clones; in checked studies, under half of the deficit traces to unresolved V genes, and the cause of the others is not known. V, J and clone size derive from that table, while D and trimming were established from the DNA sequence. The sample contains 350,000 to 450,000 clones, 87% of them found a single time. About 3.5% of the sample belongs to the ten largest clones.

The study at large found these results: The study lacked the statistical power to compare responses across vaccine doses or regimens. After vaccination, spike-specific CD8+ and CD4+ T cell responses were reported to show substantial breadth. Ad26.COV2.S recipients had higher spike-specific TCR breadth than placebo recipients (P = 0.0014). The authors noted that the TCR breadth and depth analyses may have underestimated total T cell responses. Vaccine and placebo recipients had comparable non-spike TCR breadth, which fits with the vaccine containing only spike.

Notes on this clone: Its antigen is currently not known. Base-call qualities are not available, and no considerably larger clone is one nucleotide away.

In the paper's terms, the treatment or condition label means: about 20 received Ad26.COV2.S at low or high dose, single or two shots; roughly five received placebo; per-sample allocation not given. Repertoires of vaccine and placebo recipients were sequenced from samples collected on day 63 after the first injection. Between 29 July and 7 August 2020, Cohort 1b enrolled 25 adults aged 18-55 years at one site in Boston, USA. Ad26.COV2.S consisted of a replication-incompetent adenovirus type 26 vector by which a prefusion-stabilized SARS-CoV-2 spike protein from the original Wuhan strain was expressed. Spanning cysteine to phenylalanine, the CDR3 consists of 16 amino acids. Left in the record is the CDR3 DNA by itself, 48 bases read in frame from the first base. CDR1 and CDR2 are drawn from the germline V gene: MNHEY, SVGAGI. V is pared back by 2 bases and J by 0 bases, with 8 bases lying between the germline termini.

This receptor was obtained from a person aged 18 to 65 who received the Ad26.COV2.S COVID-19 vaccine or a placebo. The chain couples TRBV6-5 to TRBJ1-6, with the identity of the D gene unclear. This sample comprised peripheral blood, obtained in a trial of Ad26.COV2.S vaccine versus placebo. The sequenced DNA is TGTGCCAGCAGTTACAGGGTGGGCTCCTATAATTCACCCCTCCACTTT. Translated, this is CASSYRVGSYNSPLHF.